These 22 T cell receptor beta chains came from one sample sequenced in a study of OX40 agonist ivuxolimab in advanced cancers. TCRdb keeps only in-frame clones here, not all; method: immunoSEQ multiplex PCR. The table records about 48,000 clones, around nine tenths of them present only once. The specimen comprised CD4+ or CD8+ T cells sorted from blood, sampled in a trial of the OX40 agonist ivuxolimab. All receptors come from an adult with an advanced solid tumor such as melanoma, head and neck, liver or kidney cancer.

The chain recombines TRBV5-6 with TRBJ2-7, with 15 nucleotides matching TRBD2. Looked up from germline, CDR1 is SGHDT and CDR2 is YYEEEE. Trimming cost V 6 bases and J 3 bases; bases outside gene matches: 10. This CDR3 comprises 17 residues. CDR3 protein: CASTPGLAGGSGYEQYF. The CDR3 DNA is TGTGCCAGCACCCCGGGACTAGCGGGGGGAAGCGGCTACGAGCAGTACTTC.

The chain carries TRBV4-1 and TRBJ1-1; D call uncertain. V was shortened by 3 bases and J by 0 bases, with 8 bases between the two germline ends. Germline CDR1 and CDR2: MGHRA and YSYEKL. The CDR3 spans 14 residues. The CDR3 nucleotides read TGCGCCAGCAGCCATTCCCTCGTGAACACTGAAGCTTTCTTT. Translating it yields CASSHSLVNTEAFF.

The chain uses TRBV2 and TRBJ1-1; 10 nucleotides match TRBD1. The CDR3 runs to 17 residues. The V gene end was trimmed by 2 bases and the J gene end by 1 base; junction bases not matched to a gene: 7. CDR1 and CDR2 (germline): SNHLY, FYNNEI. CDR3 in amino acids: CASSERGTGATNTEAFF. The CDR3 nucleotides are TGTGCCAGCAGTGAAAGAGGGACAGGGGCGACGAACACTGAAGCTTTCTTT. Filled out from reference TRBV2 and TRBJ1-1, the complete variable domain reads EPEVTQTPSHQVTQMGQEVILRCVPISNHLYFYWYRQILGQKVEFLVSFYNNEISEKSEIFDDQFSVERPDGSNFTLKIRSTKLEDSAMYFCASSERGTGATNTEAFFGQGTRLTVV.

This rearrangement joins TRBV6-6 to TRBJ2-7, with D perhaps TRBD2 (5 bases). V lost 5 bases and J 4 bases, leaving 12 bases between the germline ends. The CDR3 is 13 residues long. From germline, CDR1 is MNHNY and CDR2 SVGAGI (reference sequence). CDR3 sequence reads: CASSDYLGYEQYF. The CDR3 DNA reads as TGTGCCAGCAGTGACTATCTAGGGTACGAGCAGTACTTC.

This chain joins TRBV25-1 and TRBJ2-7; TRBD1 matches 8 bases. Germline CDR1 and CDR2: MGHDK and SYGVNS. Trimming removed 6 bases from V and 1 base from J; junction bases left unmatched: 8. This CDR3 spans 15 amino acids. CDR3 residues: CASRGRRQGSYEQYF. For the CDR3, the DNA is TGTGCCAGCAGGGGGAGGAGACAGGGGTCCTACGAGCAGTACTTC.

DNA of the CDR3: TGCAGCGTTGAAGATTCGGGCACGGACAATGAGCAGTTCTTC. Its protein is CSVEDSGTDNEQFF. The chain is built from TRBV29-1 and TRBJ2-1, with D unclear. The V gene lost 0 bases and the J gene lost 5 bases, with 11 bases spanning the gap. The CDR3 has 14 residues. CDR1 and CDR2 (germline): SQVTM, ANQGSEA.

This chain connects TRBV27 to TRBJ2-5; D remains unclear. This CDR3 has 13 amino acids. CDR1 and CDR2 (germline): MNHEY, SMNVEV (reference sequence). V was trimmed by 3 bases and J by 1 base, leaving 6 bases between them. CDR3: CASSFGIQETQYF. In DNA form, the CDR3 reads TGTGCCAGCAGTTTTGGAATCCAAGAGACCCAGTACTTC.

The V and J genes are TRBV11-2 and TRBJ2-2; a possible D gene is TRBD2 (5 bases). Germline V CDR1 and CDR2: SGHAT, FQNNGV. Trimming took 4 bases from V and 7 from J, leaving 10 bases between them. The CDR3 covers 13 residues. CDR3 DNA: TGTGCCAGCAGCTCAGGAGGTGGCGGGGAGCTGTTTTTT. Translated: CASSSGGGGELFF.

The rearrangement links TRBV2 to TRBJ1-1; maybe TRBD1 (6 bases). V dropped 0 bases and J dropped 5 bases, with 16 bases sitting between them. This CDR3 spans 16 amino acids. Germline V CDR1 and CDR2: SNHLY, FYNNEI. In DNA form, the CDR3 reads TGTGCCAGCAGTGAAGCGCTTTTGGACAGTCTAACTGAAGCTTTCTTT. It is translated as CASSEALLDSLTEAFF. The entire variable domain, with the rest obtained from reference TRBV2 and TRBJ1-1, is as follows: EPEVTQTPSHQVTQMGQEVILRCVPISNHLYFYWYRQILGQKVEFLVSFYNNEISEKSEIFDDQFSVERPDGSNFTLKIRSTKLEDSAMYFCASSEALLDSLTEAFFGQGTRLTVV.

Here the CDR3 DNA reads TGTGCCAGCAGTTCAGGACGGGGTAGCTATAATGAAAAACTGTTTTTT. This encodes CASSSGRGSYNEKLFF. This rearrangement joins TRBV6-5 to TRBJ1-4; D is ambiguous. V was pared by 4 bases and J by 4 bases, with 16 bases between. Germline V gene data show CDR1 as MNHEY and CDR2 as SVGAGI. CDR3 size: 16 residues.

V usage is TRBV19 and J usage is TRBJ1-3; D not certain. V lost 3 bases, J lost 0 bases, and 9 bases lay in between. The CDR3 has 15 residues. Germline loops: CDR1 LNHDA, CDR2 SQIVND (reference sequence). CDR3 loop: CASSIWSSSGNTIYF. The CDR3, as DNA: TGTGCCAGTAGTATTTGGTCTAGCTCTGGAAACACCATATATTTT. The whole variable domain, remainder taken from reference TRBV19 and TRBJ1-3, is DGGITQSPKYLFRKEGQNVTLSCEQNLNHDAMYWYRQDPGQGLRLIYYSQIVNDFQKGDIAEGYSVSREKKESFPLTVTSAQKNPTAFYLCASSIWSSSGNTIYFGEGSWLTVV.

This chain uses TRBV10-3 with TRBJ1-1; D ambiguous. CDR3 length: 14 amino acids. The V end lost 0 bases, the J end lost 3 bases, and 8 bases lay between the germline ends. Germline V gene data show CDR1 as ENHRY and CDR2 as SYGVKD. The CDR3 DNA follows: TGTGCCATCAGTGAGTCACTGGGTGACACTGAAGCTTTCTTT. Protein product: CAISESLGDTEAFF.

The chain has TRBV6-5 and TRBJ2-5; no definite D call. Trimming removed 0 bases from V and 4 bases from J, with 12 bases in between. The length of the CDR3 is 15 residues. CDR1 is MNHEY and CDR2 is SVGAGI in the germline V gene. The CDR3 sequence: CASSYSGGDGETQYF. CDR3 nucleotide sequence: TGTGCCAGCAGTTACTCTGGTGGGGATGGAGAGACCCAGTACTTC.

Comment on this clone: This likely comes from a read error, as the CDR3 has no conserved phenylalanine or tryptophan at its end. The DNA is left out, because the CDR3 cannot be placed on it with certainty; the CDR3 is given as TCRdb lists it. The gene calls are TRBV29-1 and TRBJ1-1; the table assigns TRBD1, which was not confirmed against the DNA. The CDR3 length is 11 residues, termini included. CDR1 and CDR2 from the germline V gene are SQVTM and ANQGSEA. CDR3 sequence: CSVKDIDGWKV.

V gene TRBV28 combines with J gene TRBJ1-5; 8 positions agree with TRBD1. The length of the CDR3 is 15 residues. With V trimmed by 9 bases and J by 0 bases, 7 bases remained unmatched. CDR1 is MDHEN, CDR2 SYDVKM, per germline. CDR3 protein: CASRTGKYSNQPQHF. CDR3 sequence (DNA): TGTGCCAGTCGGACAGGGAAATATAGCAATCAGCCCCAGCATTTT.

The V and J genes are TRBV15 and TRBJ2-3, with 8 bases identical to TRBD2. Trimming removed 8 bases from V and 2 bases from J; junction bases left unmatched: 9. Germline lookup yields CDR1 LNHNV and CDR2 YYDKDF (reference sequence). This CDR3 has 15 residues. DNA of the CDR3: TGTGCCACCCGCGGGGTTAGCGGGACCACAGATACGCAGTATTTT. It is translated as CATRGVSGTTDTQYF.

This rearrangement joins TRBV2 to TRBJ2-1, with TRBD2 identical over 10 bases. The trim removed 4 bases at V and 8 bases at J, leaving 8 bases unmatched. CDR1 and CDR2 (germline): SNHLY, FYNNEI. The CDR3 runs to 15 residues. The DNA of the CDR3 is TGTGCCAGCAGTGTTCTCCTAGCGGGAGAGGATGAGCAGTTCTTC. Its translation: CASSVLLAGEDEQFF.

The chain joins TRBV9 to TRBJ2-1; 8 bases line up with TRBD2. CDR1 and CDR2 from the germline V gene are SGDLS and YYNGEE. This CDR3 comprises 14 residues. V shed 0 bases, J shed 6 bases, and the junction held 2 bases outside the gene matches. CDR3 residues: CASSVGGLANEQFF. In DNA, the CDR3 is TGTGCCAGCAGCGTAGGAGGACTAGCCAATGAGCAGTTCTTC.

This chain connects TRBV11-2 to TRBJ2-7; the match to TRBD2 covers 13 bases. From germline, CDR1 is SGHAT and CDR2 FQNNGV. V trimming: 3 bases; J trimming: 5 bases; junction bases outside the gene matches: 4. CDR3 size: 15 residues. The CDR3 nucleotides read TGTGCCAGCAGCTTTGGGACTAGCGGGGAGAACGAGCAGTACTTC. Translation gives CASSFGTSGENEQYF.

The chain carries TRBV10-3 and TRBJ2-2; 10 bases match TRBD1. The junction had 17 bases not matched to a gene; V was cut back by 10 bases and J by 6 bases. CDR3 length: 17 amino acids. Germline V CDR1 and CDR2: ENHRY, SYGVKD. For the CDR3, the DNA is TGTGCCACCAAGGGAAACCGGGACAGGGGACCCCCCGGGGAGCTGTTTTTT. This encodes CATKGNRDRGPPGELFF.

The chain uses TRBV7-9 and TRBJ2-1, with 7 bases identical to TRBD2. The CDR3 spans 14 residues. With V trimmed by 5 bases and J by 3 bases, 4 bases remained unmatched. CDR1 is SEHNR, CDR2 FQNEAQ, per germline (reference sequence). CDR3: CASSRTSVYNEQFF. CDR3 in DNA: TGTGCCAGCAGCCGAACTAGCGTCTACAATGAGCAGTTCTTC. Variable domain in full (rest from reference TRBV7-9 and TRBJ2-1): DTGVSQNPRHKITKRGQNVTFRCDPISEHNRLYWYRQTLGQGPEFLTYFQNEAQLEKSRLLSDRFSAERPKGSFSTLEIQRTEQGDSAMYLCASSRTSVYNEQFFGPGTRLTVL.

The rearrangement joins TRBV2 to TRBJ2-1; D gene unclear. The CDR3 extends over 11 amino acids. Germline loops: CDR1 SNHLY, CDR2 FYNNEI. V gave up 6 bases and J gave up 9 bases, with 9 bases separating them. The CDR3 DNA reads TGTGCCAGCAGCGCAATTGGTGAGCAGTTCTTC. Translation: CASSAIGEQFF.